This T cell receptor (beta chain) was retrieved from a study of shared clonotypes between healthy human individuals. This clone was detected only once. Produced via immunoSEQ multiplex PCR; TCRdb's table is partial and in-frame only. The data show about 2.1 million clones, roughly 95% seen once. Terminally differentiated effector memory CD45RA+ cells were excluded by CCR7 positive selection of CD45RO-negative cells. The CDR3 runs to 16 residues. In germline, CDR1 is MDHEN, CDR2 SYDVKM. V was trimmed by 4 bases and J by 1 base, leaving 17 bases between them. This TCR was recovered from a man between 18 and 29 years old in good health. Some clones in this sample may be carry-over from other donors' samples. The sample consisted of naive CD8+ T cells from PBMCs. The genes are TRBV28 and TRBJ2-7, with D tentatively TRBD2 (5 bases). The CDR3 protein is CASSSRLEGFSYEQYF. The CDR3 DNA follows: TGTGCCAGCAGTTCCCGTCTAGAGGGATTTTCCTACGAGCAGTACTTC.